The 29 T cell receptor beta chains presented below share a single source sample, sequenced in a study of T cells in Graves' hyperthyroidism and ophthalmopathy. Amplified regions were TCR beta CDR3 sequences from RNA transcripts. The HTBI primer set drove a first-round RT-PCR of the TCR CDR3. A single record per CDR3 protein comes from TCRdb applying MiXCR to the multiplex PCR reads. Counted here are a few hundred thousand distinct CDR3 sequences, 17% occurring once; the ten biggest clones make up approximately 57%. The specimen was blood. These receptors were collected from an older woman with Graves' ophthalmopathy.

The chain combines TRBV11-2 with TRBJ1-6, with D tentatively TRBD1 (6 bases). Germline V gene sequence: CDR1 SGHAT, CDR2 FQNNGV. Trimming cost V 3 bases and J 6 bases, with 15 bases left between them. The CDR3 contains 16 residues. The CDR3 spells CASSFLGAGGNSPLHF. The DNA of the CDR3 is TGTGCCAGCAGCTTTTTGGGGGCGGGGGGTAATTCACCCCTCCACTTT. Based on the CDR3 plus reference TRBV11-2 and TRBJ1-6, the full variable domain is EAGVAQSPRYKIIEKRQSVAFWCNPISGHATLYWYQQILGQGPKLLIQFQNNGVVDDSQLPKDRFSAERLKGVDSTLKIQPAKLEDSAVYLCASSFLGAGGNSPLHFGNGTRLTVT.

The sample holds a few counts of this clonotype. The CDR3 bases are TGTGCCAGCAGTTCAGGGGTCACTGAAGCTTTCTTT. The encoded protein is CASSSGVTEAFF. The chain combines TRBV6-1 with TRBJ1-1; a weak D match, TRBD1 (6 bases). This CDR3 has 12 amino acids. CDR1 is MNHNS and CDR2 is SASEGT in the germline V gene. Trimming cost V 5 bases and J 4 bases, with 8 bases left between them.

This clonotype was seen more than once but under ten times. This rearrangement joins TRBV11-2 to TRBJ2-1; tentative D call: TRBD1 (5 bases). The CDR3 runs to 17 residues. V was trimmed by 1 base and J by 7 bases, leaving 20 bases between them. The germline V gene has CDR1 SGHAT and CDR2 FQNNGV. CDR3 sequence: CASSLVAAGPVWNEQFF. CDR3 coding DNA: TGTGCCAGCAGCTTAGTAGCTGCAGGGCCGGTTTGGAATGAGCAGTTCTTC.

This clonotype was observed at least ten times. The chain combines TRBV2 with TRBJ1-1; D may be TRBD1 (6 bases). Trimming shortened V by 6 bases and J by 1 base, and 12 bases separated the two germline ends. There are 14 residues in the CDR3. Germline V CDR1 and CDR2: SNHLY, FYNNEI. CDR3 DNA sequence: TGTGCCAGCAGCTTACAGGGCTGGAACACTGAAGCTTTCTTT. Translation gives CASSLQGWNTEAFF.

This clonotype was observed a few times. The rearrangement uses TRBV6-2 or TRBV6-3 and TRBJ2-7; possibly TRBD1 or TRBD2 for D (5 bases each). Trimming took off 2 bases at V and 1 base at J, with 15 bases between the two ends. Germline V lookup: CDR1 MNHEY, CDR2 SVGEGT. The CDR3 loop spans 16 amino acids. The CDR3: CASSYLRQRDSYEQYF. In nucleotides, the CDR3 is TGTGCCAGCAGTTACCTTCGACAGAGGGATTCCTACGAGCAGTACTTC.

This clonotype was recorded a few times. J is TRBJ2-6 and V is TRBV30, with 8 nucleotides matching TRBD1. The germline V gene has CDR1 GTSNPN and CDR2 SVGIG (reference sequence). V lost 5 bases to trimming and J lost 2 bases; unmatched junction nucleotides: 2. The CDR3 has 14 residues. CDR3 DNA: TGTGCCTGGGGACAGGGTGCTGGGGCCAACGTCCTGACTTTC. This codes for CAWGQGAGANVLTF.

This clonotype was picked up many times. CDR3 region: CSARKIRGAYEQYF. CDR3 nucleotide sequence: TGCAGTGCTAGAAAAATTCGGGGGGCCTACGAGCAGTACTTC. The chain combines TRBV20-1 with TRBJ2-7; 7 positions match TRBD2. Germline CDR1 is DFQATT and CDR2 is SNEGSKA (reference sequence). The CDR3 is made up of 14 amino acids. Trimming cost V 2 bases and J 2 bases; bases outside gene matches: 6.

CDR3 nucleotide sequence: TGTGCCAGCAGTTTAGAGGGAGAGGGCACCGGGGAGCTGTTTTTT. Translated: CASSLEGEGTGELFF. This rearrangement joins TRBV27 to TRBJ2-2, with D possibly TRBD2 on 5 matching bases. The CDR3 contains 15 residues. Germline CDR1 MNHEY, CDR2 SMNVEV (reference sequence). Trimming cost V 2 bases and J 4 bases, with 11 bases left between them.

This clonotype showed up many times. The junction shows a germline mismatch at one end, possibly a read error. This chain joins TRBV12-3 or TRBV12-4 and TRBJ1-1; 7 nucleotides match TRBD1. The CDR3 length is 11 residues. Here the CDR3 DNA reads TGTGCCAGCAGCTATGGGACAGAAGATTTCTTT. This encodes CASSYGTEDFF.

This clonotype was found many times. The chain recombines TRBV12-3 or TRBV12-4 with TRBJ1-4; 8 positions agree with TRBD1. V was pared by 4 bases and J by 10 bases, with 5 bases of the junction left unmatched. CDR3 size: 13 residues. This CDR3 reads CASSYGQGGKLFF. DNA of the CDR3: TGTGCCAGCAGTTATGGACAGGGAGGAAAACTGTTTTTT.

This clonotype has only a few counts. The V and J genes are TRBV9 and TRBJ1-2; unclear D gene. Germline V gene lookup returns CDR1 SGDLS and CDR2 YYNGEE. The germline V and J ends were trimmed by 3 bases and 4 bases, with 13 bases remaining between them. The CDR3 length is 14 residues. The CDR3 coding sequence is TGTGCCAGCAGCGCGGAGGGCAATTTCTATGGCTACACCTTC. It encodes CASSAEGNFYGYTF.

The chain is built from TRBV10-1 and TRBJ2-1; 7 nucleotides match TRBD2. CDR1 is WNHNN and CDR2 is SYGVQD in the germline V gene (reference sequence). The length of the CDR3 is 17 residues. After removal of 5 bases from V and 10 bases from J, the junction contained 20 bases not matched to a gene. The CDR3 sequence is CASSPHAAGDQSGEQFF. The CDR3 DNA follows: TGCGCCAGCAGTCCCCACGCGGCGGGGGACCAATCGGGAGAGCAGTTCTTC.

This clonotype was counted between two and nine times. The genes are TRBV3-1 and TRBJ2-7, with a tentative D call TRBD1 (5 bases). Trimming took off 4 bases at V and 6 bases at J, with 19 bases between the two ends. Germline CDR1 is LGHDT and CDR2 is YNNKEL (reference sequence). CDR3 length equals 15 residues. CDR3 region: CASSREIGQNSEQYF. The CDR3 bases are TGTGCCAGCAGCCGAGAGATAGGACAAAACTCCGAGCAGTACTTC.

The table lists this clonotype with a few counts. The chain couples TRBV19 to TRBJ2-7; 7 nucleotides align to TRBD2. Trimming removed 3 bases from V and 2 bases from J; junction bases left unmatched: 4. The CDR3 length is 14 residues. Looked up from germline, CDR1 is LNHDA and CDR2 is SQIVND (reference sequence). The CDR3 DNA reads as TGTGCCAGTAGTATGAAGGGAGGGGCCTACGAGCAGTACTTC. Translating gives CASSMKGGAYEQYF.

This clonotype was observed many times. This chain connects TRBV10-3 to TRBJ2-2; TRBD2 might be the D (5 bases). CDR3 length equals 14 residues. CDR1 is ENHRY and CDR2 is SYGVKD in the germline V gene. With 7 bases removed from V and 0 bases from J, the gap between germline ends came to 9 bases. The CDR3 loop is CAINAEANTGELFF. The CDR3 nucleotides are TGTGCCATCAACGCGGAGGCGAACACCGGGGAGCTGTTTTTT.

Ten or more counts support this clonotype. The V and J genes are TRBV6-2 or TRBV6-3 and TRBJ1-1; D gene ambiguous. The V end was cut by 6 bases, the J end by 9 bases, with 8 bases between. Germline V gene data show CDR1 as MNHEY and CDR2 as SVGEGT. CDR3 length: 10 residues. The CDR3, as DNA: TGTGCCAGCAGCCAACGTAAAGCTTTCTTT. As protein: CASSQRKAFF.

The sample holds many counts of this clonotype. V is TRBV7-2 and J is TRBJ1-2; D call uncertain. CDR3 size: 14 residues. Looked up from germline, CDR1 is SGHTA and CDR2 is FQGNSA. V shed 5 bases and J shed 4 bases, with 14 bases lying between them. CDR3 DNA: TGTGCCAGCAGCGGCGCCCGGGGTGGCTATGGCTACACCTTC. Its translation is CASSGARGGYGYTF.

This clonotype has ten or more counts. The CDR3 is CASSFGASGSYEQYF. Written as DNA, the CDR3 is TGTGCCAGCAGTTTCGGCGCTAGCGGGAGCTACGAGCAGTACTTC. The chain uses TRBV27 and TRBJ2-7; TRBD2 matches at 10 bases. In germline, CDR1 is MNHEY, CDR2 SMNVEV (reference sequence). The CDR3 consists of 15 residues. V trimming: 3 bases; J trimming: 3 bases; junction bases outside the gene matches: 5.

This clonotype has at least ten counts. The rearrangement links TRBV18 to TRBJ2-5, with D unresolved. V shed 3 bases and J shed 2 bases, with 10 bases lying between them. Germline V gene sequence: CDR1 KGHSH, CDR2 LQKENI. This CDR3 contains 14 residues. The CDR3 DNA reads TGTGCCAGCTCACCTCCGCAGCTACAAGAGACCCAGTACTTC. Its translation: CASSPPQLQETQYF.

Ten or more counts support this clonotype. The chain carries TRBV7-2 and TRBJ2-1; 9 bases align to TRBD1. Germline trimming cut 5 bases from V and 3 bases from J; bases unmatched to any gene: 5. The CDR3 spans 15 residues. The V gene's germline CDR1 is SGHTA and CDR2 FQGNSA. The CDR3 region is CASSTDRGGYNEQFF. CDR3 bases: TGTGCCAGCAGCACTGACAGGGGGGGCTACAATGAGCAGTTCTTC.

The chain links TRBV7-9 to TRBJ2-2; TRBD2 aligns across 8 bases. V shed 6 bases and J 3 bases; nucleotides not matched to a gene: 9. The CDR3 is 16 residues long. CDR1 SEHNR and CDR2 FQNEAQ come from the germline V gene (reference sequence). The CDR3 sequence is CASSRGLAPDTGELFF. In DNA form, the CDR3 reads TGTGCCAGCAGTCGAGGACTAGCCCCCGACACCGGGGAGCTGTTTTTT. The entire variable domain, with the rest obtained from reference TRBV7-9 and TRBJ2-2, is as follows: DTGVSQNPRHKITKRGQNVTFRCDPISEHNRLYWYRQTLGQGPEFLTYFQNEAQLEKSRLLSDRFSAERPKGSFSTLEIQRTEQGDSAMYLCASSRGLAPDTGELFFGEGSRLTVL.

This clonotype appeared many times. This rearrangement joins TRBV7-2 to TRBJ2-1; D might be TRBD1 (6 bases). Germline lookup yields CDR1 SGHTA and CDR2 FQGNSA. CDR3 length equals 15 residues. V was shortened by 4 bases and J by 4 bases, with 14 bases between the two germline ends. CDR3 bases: TGTGCCAGCAGCTGGGCTGGCCAGGGGTACAATGAGCAGTTCTTC. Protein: CASSWAGQGYNEQFF.

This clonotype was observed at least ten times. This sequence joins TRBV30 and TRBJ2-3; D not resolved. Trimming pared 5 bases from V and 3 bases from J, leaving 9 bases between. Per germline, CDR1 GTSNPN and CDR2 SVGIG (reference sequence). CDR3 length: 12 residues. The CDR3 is CAWGMGTDTQYF. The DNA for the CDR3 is TGTGCCTGGGGTATGGGTACAGATACGCAGTATTTT.

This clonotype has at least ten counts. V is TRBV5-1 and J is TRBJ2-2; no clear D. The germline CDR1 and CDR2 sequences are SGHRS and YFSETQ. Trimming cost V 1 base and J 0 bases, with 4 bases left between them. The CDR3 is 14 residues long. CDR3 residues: CASSLSTNTGELFF. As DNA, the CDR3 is TGCGCCAGCAGCTTGTCGACGAACACCGGGGAGCTGTTTTTT.

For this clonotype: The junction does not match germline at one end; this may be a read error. This CDR3 reads CASTPRDIRNSGSTIYF. The CDR3 DNA reads as TGTGCCAGCACCCCCCGGGACATTCGTAACTCTGGAAGCACCATATATTTT. The chain combines TRBV28 with TRBJ1-3, with D tentatively TRBD1 (6 bases). The CDR3 length is 17 residues. Germline-derived CDR1 and CDR2 are MDHEN and SYDVKM.

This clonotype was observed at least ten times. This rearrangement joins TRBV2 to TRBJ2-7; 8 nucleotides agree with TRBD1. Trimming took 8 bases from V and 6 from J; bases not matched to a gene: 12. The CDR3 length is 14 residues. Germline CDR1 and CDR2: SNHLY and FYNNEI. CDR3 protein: CASVRETGAPEQYF. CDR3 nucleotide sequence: TGTGCCAGCGTTCGGGAGACAGGGGCGCCCGAGCAGTACTTC.

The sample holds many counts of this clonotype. The CDR3 spells CASSPSRPEELFF. DNA for the CDR3: TGTGCCAGCTCACCGTCTCGCCCCGAGGAGCTGTTTTTT. The V and J genes are TRBV18 and TRBJ2-2; D not resolved. Germline V gene lookup returns CDR1 KGHSH and CDR2 LQKENI. Trimming left V 3 bases short and J 10 bases short, with 12 bases between. The length of the CDR3 is 13 residues.

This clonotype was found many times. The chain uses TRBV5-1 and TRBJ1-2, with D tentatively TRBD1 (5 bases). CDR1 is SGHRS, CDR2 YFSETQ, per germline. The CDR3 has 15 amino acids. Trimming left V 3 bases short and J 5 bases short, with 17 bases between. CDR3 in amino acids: CASSSWGTEEYGYTF. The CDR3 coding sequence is TGCGCCAGCAGCTCCTGGGGGACGGAAGAATATGGCTACACCTTC. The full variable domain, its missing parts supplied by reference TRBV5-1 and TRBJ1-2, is KAGVTQTPRYLIKTRGQQVTLSCSPISGHRSVSWYQQTPGQGLQFLFEYFSETQRNKGNFPGRFSGRQFSNSRSEMNVSTLELGDSALYLCASSSWGTEEYGYTFGSGTRLTVV.

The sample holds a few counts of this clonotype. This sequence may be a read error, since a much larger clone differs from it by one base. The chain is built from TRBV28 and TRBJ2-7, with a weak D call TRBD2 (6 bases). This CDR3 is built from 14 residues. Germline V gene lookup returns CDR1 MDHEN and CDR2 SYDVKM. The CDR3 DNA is TGTGCCAGCAGTTTTAGCGGAACACGCTACGGGCAGTACTTC. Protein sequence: CASSFSGTRYGQYF.